Each of the 29 T cell receptor beta chains below was sequenced from the same sample in a study of cytomegalovirus exposure and HLA in healthy donors. Produced via immunoSEQ multiplex PCR; TCRdb's table is partial and in-frame only. The repertoire holds 300,000 to 350,000 clones, approximately 86% seen once, with around 0.88% in the top ten. Sequencing was carried out using PBMCs. The receptors here all came from a man aged 30 to 39 in good health and CMV-seronegative.

The chain combines TRBV2 with TRBJ2-6; weak D call: TRBD2 (6 bases). The CDR3 runs to 15 residues. CDR1 and CDR2 (germline): SNHLY, FYNNEI. The germline V and J ends were trimmed by 2 bases and 3 bases, with 8 bases remaining between them. The CDR3 sequence is CASSENGGGANVLTF. The CDR3, as DNA: TGTGCCAGCAGTGAAAACGGGGGTGGGGCCAACGTCCTGACTTTC.

This CDR3 is CASSTLPGEQYF. The CDR3 DNA reads as TGTGCCAGTAGTACCCTGCCGGGAGAGCAGTACTTC. The chain links TRBV19 to TRBJ2-7, with a tentative D call TRBD2 (5 bases). The CDR3 loop spans 12 amino acids. Per germline, CDR1 LNHDA and CDR2 SQIVND (reference sequence). V lost 4 bases and J lost 7, with 11 bases in between. The whole variable domain, filled in from reference TRBV19 and TRBJ2-7, reads DGGITQSPKYLFRKEGQNVTLSCEQNLNHDAMYWYRQDPGQGLRLIYYSQIVNDFQKGDIAEGYSVSREKKESFPLTVTSAQKNPTAFYLCASSTLPGEQYFGPGTRLTVT.

The chain recombines TRBV11-3 with TRBJ2-7; no firm D call. Trimming stripped 3 bases from V and 0 bases from J, with 6 bases between. Germline loops: CDR1 SGHNT, CDR2 YENEEA. There are 13 residues in the CDR3. CDR3 bases: TGTGCCAGCAGCTTTTCCAGCTCCTACGAGCAGTACTTC. Its translation: CASSFSSSYEQYF.

The chain couples TRBV9 to TRBJ1-4; maybe TRBD1 (6 bases). Germline assignment: CDR1 SGDLS and CDR2 YYNGEE. V gave up 0 bases and J gave up 3 bases, with 12 bases separating them. This CDR3 contains 16 residues. CDR3 amino acids: CASSVGTGHPNEKLFF. The CDR3 DNA is TGTGCCAGCAGCGTAGGAACAGGGCATCCTAATGAAAAACTGTTTTTT. The full variable domain, completed using reference TRBV9 and TRBJ1-4, is DSGVTQTPKHLITATGQRVTLRCSPRSGDLSVYWYQQSLDQGLQFLIQYYNGEERAKGNILERFSAQQFPDLHSELNLSSLELGDSALYFCASSVGTGHPNEKLFFGSGTQLSVL.

The chain uses TRBV6-5 and TRBJ2-7; the D gene is possibly TRBD2 (7 bases). Germline CDR1 and CDR2: MNHEY and SVGAGI. This CDR3 comprises 15 residues. V shed 7 bases and J shed 1 base, with 17 bases lying between them. CDR3 nucleotides: TGTGCCAGCAACAATGCGGGGGCGATTTCCTACGAGCAGTACTTC. Translated, it gives CASNNAGAISYEQYF.

The count of this clone is one. This chain uses TRBV5-1 with TRBJ2-1; 10 positions match TRBD1. CDR1 and CDR2 from the germline V gene are SGHRS and YFSETQ. The CDR3 length is 15 residues. The V gene end was trimmed by 2 bases and the J gene end by 5 bases; junction bases not matched to a gene: 4. The CDR3 nucleotides are TGCGCCAGCAGCTTCCCCGGGACAGGGGACAATGAGCAGTTCTTC. This gives the protein CASSFPGTGDNEQFF. Drawing the rest from reference TRBV5-1 and TRBJ2-1, the complete variable domain is KAGVTQTPRYLIKTRGQQVTLSCSPISGHRSVSWYQQTPGQGLQFLFEYFSETQRNKGNFPGRFSGRQFSNSRSEMNVSTLELGDSALYLCASSFPGTGDNEQFFGPGTRLTVL.

The chain joins TRBV27 to TRBJ2-7; D possibly corresponds to TRBD2 (6 bases). CDR3 length: 15 residues. Germline V lookup: CDR1 MNHEY, CDR2 SMNVEV (reference sequence). The V and J ends lost 8 bases and 4 bases respectively, with 21 bases between them. DNA of the CDR3: TGTGCCAGCTCACTTTCACGGGGGTCCGCGTACGAGCAGTACTTC. It is translated as CASSLSRGSAYEQYF.

This sequence joins TRBV14 and TRBJ1-1; no definite D call. V lost 6 bases, J lost 8 bases, and 16 bases lay in between. CDR1 is SGHDN, CDR2 FVKESK, per germline. The CDR3 has 13 residues. CDR3 in amino acids: CASRVSDGREAFF. The CDR3 nucleotides are TGTGCCAGCAGGGTTAGCGACGGTAGAGAAGCTTTCTTT.

This rearrangement joins TRBV5-4 to TRBJ1-6; possibly TRBD1 for D (6 bases). Trimming removed 10 bases at V and 10 bases at J, with 24 bases between. Looked up from germline, CDR1 is SGHNT and CDR2 is YYREEE (reference sequence). This CDR3 spans 15 amino acids. DNA of the CDR3: TGTGCCGCCGGGCTTTCGACAGGACCGCGATCACCCCTCCACTTT. Translation gives CAAGLSTGPRSPLHF.

The chain combines TRBV6-7 with TRBJ2-5; 9 bases are shared with TRBD1. TRBV6-7 is treated as an ORF (open reading frame) with a function not yet certain. V lost 2 bases, J lost 2 bases, and 6 bases stayed unmatched. The CDR3 is 16 residues long. CDR3 DNA: TGTGCCAGCAGTTACCCTACAGGGGGCTATCAAGAGACCCAGTACTTC. It codes for CASSYPTGGYQETQYF.

This clone was counted only a few times. The chain has TRBV19 and TRBJ1-5; D uncertain. Trimming took 11 bases from V and 3 from J, leaving 17 bases between them. Germline values: CDR1 LNHDA, CDR2 SQIVND (reference sequence). The CDR3 totals 14 residues. CDR3: CAPIWAEDNQPQHF. The CDR3 nucleotides are TGTGCCCCCATCTGGGCAGAAGACAATCAGCCCCAGCATTTT.

The chain links TRBV5-6 to TRBJ2-1; perhaps TRBD2 as D (6 bases). The V gene lost 3 bases and the J gene lost 9 bases, with 25 bases spanning the gap. This CDR3 contains 17 residues. In germline, CDR1 is SGHDT, CDR2 YYEEEE. In DNA, the CDR3 is TGTGCCAGCAGCTCCGTCCCTTTAGAGGGACTCGATCGTGAGCAGTTCTTC. Its protein product is CASSSVPLEGLDREQFF.

The gene calls are TRBV7-2 and TRBJ2-1, with a possible D match to TRBD2 (5 bases). CDR3 length: 15 residues. Trimming took 2 bases from V and 4 from J, leaving 12 bases between them. CDR1 is SGHTA and CDR2 is FQGNSA in the germline V gene. This CDR3 is CASSLTSPGYNEQFF. DNA for the CDR3: TGTGCCAGCAGCTTAACCAGCCCGGGATACAATGAGCAGTTCTTC.

The genes are TRBV7-7 and TRBJ2-2, with 8 positions matching TRBD2. Germline CDR1 SSHAT, CDR2 FNYEAQ (reference sequence). The CDR3 totals 15 residues. Trimming at V came to 5 bases and at J to 5 bases, leaving 7 bases not matched to a gene. As DNA, the CDR3 is TGTGCCAGCAGCCCTGCGGGGGGCCCTACCGGGGAGCTGTTTTTT. Translation gives CASSPAGGPTGELFF. The full variable domain, rest sourced from reference TRBV7-7 and TRBJ2-2, is GAGVSQSPRYKVTKRGQDVTLRCDPISSHATLYWYQQALGQGPEFLTYFNYEAQPDKSGLPSDRFSAERPEGSISTLTIQRTEQRDSAMYRCASSPAGGPTGELFFGEGSRLTVL.

This clone occurred once. V usage is TRBV14 and J usage is TRBJ2-5; 7 positions match TRBD2. Germline assignment: CDR1 SGHDN and CDR2 FVKESK. J was trimmed by 5 bases and V by 4 bases; bases with no gene match: 10. CDR3 length: 15 residues. The CDR3, as DNA: TGTGCCAGCAGCCGCGACCGGGGGGTTTGGGAGACCCAGTACTTC. Protein sequence: CASSRDRGVWETQYF.

The CDR3 is CASGLVPSGTASLNQPQHF. The CDR3 DNA is TGTGCTAGTGGTTTGGTTCCCTCCGGGACTGCAAGCCTCAATCAGCCCCAGCATTTT. V is TRBV12-5 and J is TRBJ1-5; D possibly corresponds to TRBD1 (5 bases). The CDR3 is 19 amino acids. CDR1 LGHNT and CDR2 FRNRAP come from the germline V gene. V shed 0 bases and J shed 3 bases, with 21 bases lying between them.

The rearrangement joins TRBV5-4 to TRBJ2-1, with 7 bases fitting TRBD1. The CDR3 contains 15 residues. Germline values: CDR1 SGHNT, CDR2 YYREEE (reference sequence). The V gene end was trimmed by 0 bases and the J gene end by 7 bases; junction bases not matched to a gene: 7. The CDR3 region has the DNA TGTGCCAGCAGCTTGGTAACCAGGGGGACGAATGAGCAGTTCTTC. Encoded protein: CASSLVTRGTNEQFF.

J is TRBJ2-3 and V is TRBV11-2; 13 positions match TRBD2. This CDR3 spans 17 amino acids. Trimming removed 5 bases from V and 5 bases from J; junction bases left unmatched: 10. The V gene's germline CDR1 is SGHAT and CDR2 FQNNGV. CDR3 protein: CASSRLTSGGARDTQYF. The CDR3 coding sequence is TGTGCCAGCAGCCGCTTAACTAGCGGGGGGGCCAGAGATACGCAGTATTTT.

The chain recombines TRBV15 with TRBJ1-4, with D tentatively TRBD1 (6 bases). The CDR3 loop spans 18 amino acids. V shed 2 bases and J shed 0 bases, with 16 bases lying between them. The V gene's germline CDR1 is LNHNV and CDR2 YYDKDF (reference sequence). For the CDR3, the DNA is TGTGCCACCAGCAGATACCCCGGGACAACTGCAACTAATGAAAAACTGTTTTTT. Translated: CATSRYPGTTATNEKLFF.

The rearrangement joins TRBV9 to TRBJ2-1; a possible D gene is TRBD2 (6 bases). Germline CDR1 reads SGDLS; CDR2 reads YYNGEE. Trimming shortened V by 0 bases and J by 8 bases, and 9 bases separated the two germline ends. The CDR3 is 13 amino acids. The CDR3 is CASSVGDSYEQFF. The CDR3 DNA reads TGTGCCAGCAGCGTAGGGGACTCTTATGAGCAGTTCTTC.

The chain is built from TRBV7-9 and TRBJ2-2; D remains ambiguous. Looked up from germline, CDR1 is SEHNR and CDR2 is FQNEAQ (reference sequence). This CDR3 is 14 amino acids long. V lost 1 base and J lost 4, with 7 bases in between. The CDR3 loop reads CASSLGSFTGELFF. CDR3 nucleotide sequence: TGTGCCAGCAGCTTAGGGAGTTTCACCGGGGAGCTGTTTTTT.

This clone was counted only a few times. This sequence joins TRBV12-5 and TRBJ2-5, with 13 bases identical to TRBD2. This CDR3 contains 18 residues. Germline V gene data show CDR1 as LGHNT and CDR2 as FRNRAP. Trimming at V came to 4 bases and at J to 2 bases, leaving 10 bases not matched to a gene. The CDR3 DNA reads as TGTGCTAGTGGTTCCCACCGACTAGCGGGGGGTTGGCAAGAGACCCAGTACTTC. Translating it yields CASGSHRLAGGWQETQYF.

The gene calls are TRBV4-2 and TRBJ1-6; 8 bases match TRBD1. After removal of 4 bases from V and 6 bases from J, the junction contained 17 bases not matched to a gene. The CDR3 runs 19 residues. Germline assignment: CDR1 LGHNA and CDR2 YNFKEQ. The CDR3 DNA is TGTGCCAGCAGCCCGTTTACGCAGGGGGCGTTTAATGTTAATTCACCCCTCCACTTT. Protein: CASSPFTQGAFNVNSPLHF.

The V and J genes are TRBV19 and TRBJ2-2; the match to TRBD1 covers 9 bases. The CDR3 has 16 residues. Germline trimming cut 5 bases from V and 0 bases from J; bases unmatched to any gene: 4. CDR1 LNHDA and CDR2 SQIVND come from the germline V gene (reference sequence). The CDR3 protein is CASSEGTGTNTGELFF. The CDR3, as DNA: TGTGCCAGTAGTGAAGGGACAGGGACGAACACCGGGGAGCTGTTTTTT.

The chain has TRBV6-5 and TRBJ2-7, with 8 bases that match TRBD1. Germline V CDR1 and CDR2: MNHEY, SVGAGI. Trimming cost V 5 bases and J 2 bases; bases outside gene matches: 5. This CDR3 is built from 14 residues. CDR3 DNA: TGTGCCAGCAGTAAACGGACAGGGACCTACGAGCAGTACTTC. Translating gives CASSKRTGTYEQYF.

The rearrangement links TRBV7-8 to TRBJ2-3; 10 bases map to TRBD2. This CDR3 contains 15 residues. CDR1 is SGHVS and CDR2 is FQNEAQ in the germline V gene. Trimming cost V 3 bases and J 4 bases; bases outside gene matches: 4. The CDR3 DNA reads TGTGCCAGCAGCTTCCTAGCGGGGGTGGCAGATACGCAGTATTTT. It codes for CASSFLAGVADTQYF.

This clone was counted only a few times. J is TRBJ1-2 and V is TRBV5-1; 7 bases are shared with TRBD1. CDR1 is SGHRS, CDR2 YFSETQ, per germline. The junction had 10 bases not matched to a gene; V was cut back by 3 bases and J by 2 bases. The CDR3 extends over 16 amino acids. The CDR3 reads CASSSARTGLNYGYTF. CDR3 bases: TGCGCCAGCAGCTCGGCCCGGACAGGCCTAAACTATGGCTACACCTTC.

This rearrangement joins TRBV5-1 to TRBJ1-1; 7 bases fit TRBD1. V lost 0 bases, J lost 0 bases, and 11 bases stayed unmatched. Germline V gene sequence: CDR1 SGHRS, CDR2 YFSETQ. CDR3 length equals 18 residues. In DNA, the CDR3 is TGCGCCAGCAGCTTGGTAAAGGCAGGGGGTGGGATGAACACTGAAGCTTTCTTT. Amino acids: CASSLVKAGGGMNTEAFF.

This clone was seen only once. The chain combines TRBV7-9 with TRBJ2-2; D is undetermined. The CDR3 spans 14 residues. With 1 base removed from V and 5 bases from J, the gap between germline ends came to 8 bases. CDR1 and CDR2 from the germline V gene are SEHNR and FQNEAQ (reference sequence). This CDR3 is CASSLVEKTGELFF. CDR3 nucleotides: TGTGCCAGCAGCTTAGTAGAGAAGACCGGGGAGCTGTTTTTT.